This T cell receptor beta chain emerged from a study of CD8 T cells in Susac syndrome. Whole-study findings and limits: An acknowledgment was made by the study that its TCR sequencing and HLA analysis involved relatively few individuals.

The CDR3 is made up of 15 amino acids. Germline V CDR1 and CDR2: SGDLS, YYNGEE. Deletions cut 2 bases from V and 0 bases from J, with 6 bases between. cDNA came from about 0.51 to 1 ug RNA primed by random hexamers. TCRdb used MiXCR to reprocess the immunoSEQ multiplex PCR reads, holding one entry per CDR3 protein. The sample yields over 150,000 distinct CDR3 sequences, roughly 96% seen once. This clonotype was seen a few times. What it binds is not known. The chain combines TRBV9 with TRBJ2-6; D is undetermined. The receptor comes from a human donor with multiple sclerosis. The sequenced sample was CD4+ T cells from PBMCs. CDR3 nucleotides: TGTGCCAGCAGCGTGGTCAGCTCTGGGGCCAACGTCCTGACTTTC. It specifies CASSVVSSGANVLTF. The complete variable domain, with remaining parts taken from reference TRBV9 and TRBJ2-6, reads DSGVTQTPKHLITATGQRVTLRCSPRSGDLSVYWYQQSLDQGLQFLIQYYNGEERAKGNILERFSAQQFPDLHSELNLSSLELGDSALYFCASSVVSSGANVLTFGAGSRLTVL.